Below, 18 T cell receptor beta chains from the same sample are listed, as sequenced in a study of blood T cell repertoires in COVID-19. Generated by immunoSEQ multiplex PCR, the TCRdb table keeps only in-frame clones and is missing some. The sample consists of about 240,000 clones, roughly 87% of them appearing once. Sequenced material: peripheral blood. The receptors here all came from a man aged 60-69 years who had recovered from COVID-19.

The chain links TRBV4-2 to TRBJ2-1, with TRBD2 identical over 9 bases. This CDR3 has 16 residues. V was clipped by 4 bases and J by 7 bases; unmatched bases: 11. Germline loops: CDR1 LGHNA, CDR2 YNFKEQ. In DNA form, the CDR3 reads TGTGCCAGCAGCCCCCATCGCGGGGGGGCCGAAAATGAGCAGTTCTTC. Its translation is CASSPHRGGAENEQFF.

This chain joins TRBV7-9 and TRBJ2-3; weak D call: TRBD2 (7 bases). The CDR3 runs to 17 residues. Germline V gene lookup returns CDR1 SEHNR and CDR2 FQNEAQ (reference sequence). Trimming shortened V by 0 bases and J by 0 bases, and 13 bases separated the two germline ends. The CDR3 spells CASSLAGGGRSTDTQYF. The DNA of the CDR3 is TGTGCCAGCAGCTTAGCGGGCGGGGGCCGAAGCACAGATACGCAGTATTTT.

The chain joins TRBV5-1 to TRBJ1-2; D is uncertain. This CDR3 region has 15 residues. Trimming took off 1 base at V and 3 bases at J, with 13 bases between the two ends. Germline loops: CDR1 SGHRS, CDR2 YFSETQ. Written as DNA, the CDR3 is TGCGCCAGCAGCTTGACAGCCGGCATGGACTATGGCTACACCTTC. Translation: CASSLTAGMDYGYTF.

The chain joins TRBV12-5 to TRBJ1-2, with 9 nucleotides matching TRBD1. V dropped 2 bases and J dropped 5; count of bases not matched to a gene: 3. This CDR3 comprises 14 residues. Looked up from germline, CDR1 is LGHNT and CDR2 is FRNRAP. CDR3 nucleotide sequence: TGTGCTAGTGGTTTGTGGGACAGGGCTTATGGCTACACCTTC. Translated: CASGLWDRAYGYTF.

V gene TRBV6-5 combines with J gene TRBJ1-4, with 11 bases matching TRBD1. The CDR3 has 14 residues. The germline gives CDR1 MNHEY, CDR2 SVGAGI. V lost 5 bases to trimming and J lost 13 bases; unmatched junction nucleotides: 9. The CDR3 here is CASSPGQGAFVLFF. The CDR3 DNA sequence: TGTGCCAGCAGTCCAGGACAGGGGGCTTTTGTACTGTTTTTT.

This chain links TRBV25-1 with TRBJ2-5; 7 bases match TRBD1. Looked up from germline, CDR1 is MGHDK and CDR2 is SYGVNS. The CDR3 totals 14 residues. Trimming removed 1 base from V and 5 bases from J; junction bases left unmatched: 4. The CDR3 loop is CASSELGRGETQYF. CDR3 DNA: TGTGCCAGCAGTGAATTAGGCAGGGGGGAGACCCAGTACTTC.

CDR3 protein: CAINQAGEAGELFF. CDR3 DNA sequence: TGTGCCATCAATCAGGCGGGGGAGGCCGGGGAGCTGTTTTTT. The V gene is TRBV10-3, the J gene TRBJ2-2, with 7 bases fitting TRBD2. V was pared by 7 bases and J by 6 bases, with 8 bases of the junction left unmatched. The germline V gene has CDR1 ENHRY and CDR2 SYGVKD. CDR3 size: 14 residues.

The chain joins TRBV7-9 to TRBJ2-3; the D gene is possibly TRBD2 (6 bases). V was cut by 5 bases and J by 6 bases, with 18 bases left in between. From germline, CDR1 is SEHNR and CDR2 FQNEAQ (reference sequence). CDR3 length: 15 residues. The CDR3: CASSLRDSYSDTQYF. CDR3 DNA: TGTGCCAGCAGCCTCCGGGACTCTTATAGTGATACGCAGTATTTT.

This clone was counted once. The chain has TRBV6-5 and TRBJ1-2, with D possibly matching TRBD1 (6 bases). In germline, CDR1 is MNHEY, CDR2 SVGAGI. V gave up 2 bases and J gave up 2 bases, with 12 bases separating them. The CDR3 extends over 15 amino acids. Here the CDR3 DNA reads TGTGCCAGCAGTTACACGACAGGCCCCAACTATGGCTACACCTTC. Amino acids: CASSYTTGPNYGYTF.

The chain combines TRBV5-1 with TRBJ2-2, with 7 bases fitting TRBD1. The CDR3 totals 14 residues. With V trimmed by 5 bases and J by 0 bases, 1 base remained unmatched. The germline gives CDR1 SGHRS, CDR2 YFSETQ. In nucleotides, the CDR3 is TGCGCCAGCAGTGGGACAGCGAACACCGGGGAGCTGTTTTTT. Amino acid sequence: CASSGTANTGELFF.

This clone came up once. This chain links TRBV10-3 with TRBJ2-1, with TRBD2 identical over 13 bases. Germline V CDR1 and CDR2: ENHRY, SYGVKD. The CDR3 loop spans 15 amino acids. V gave up 6 bases and J gave up 7 bases; unmatched junction bases: 6. Written as DNA, the CDR3 is TGTGCCATCAGCAAACTAGCGGGGGGGCCTAATGAGCAGTTCTTC. It encodes CAISKLAGGPNEQFF.

This clone has just a few counts. The chain couples TRBV5-4 to TRBJ1-5; D perhaps matches TRBD1 (5 bases). Trimming took 0 bases from V and 3 from J, leaving 10 bases between them. This CDR3 contains 15 residues. Germline-derived CDR1 and CDR2 are SGHNT and YYREEE (reference sequence). This CDR3 reads CASSLGGGDNQPQHF. Here the CDR3 DNA reads TGTGCCAGCAGCTTGGGGGGCGGGGACAATCAGCCCCAGCATTTT.

The V and J genes are TRBV20-1 and TRBJ2-5; D remains ambiguous. The V end was cut by 3 bases, the J end by 5 bases, with 13 bases between. Germline V gene data show CDR1 as DFQATT and CDR2 as SNEGSKA (reference sequence). The CDR3 covers 13 residues. The CDR3 spells CSASGQRRETQYF. For the CDR3, the DNA is TGCAGTGCTAGTGGGCAGCGTAGGGAGACCCAGTACTTC.

V is TRBV2 and J is TRBJ2-5; TRBD2 aligns across 7 bases. Germline values: CDR1 SNHLY, CDR2 FYNNEI. There are 14 residues in the CDR3. Trimming removed 6 bases from V and 5 bases from J; junction bases left unmatched: 9. The CDR3 reads CASRLASGAETQYF. DNA of the CDR3: TGTGCCAGCAGACTAGCGAGTGGAGCCGAGACCCAGTACTTC.

The V call is TRBV30, the J call TRBJ2-7, with D possibly being TRBD2 (6 bases). Trimming removed 0 bases from V and 6 bases from J, with 9 bases in between. The CDR3 length is 12 residues. Germline V gives CDR1 GTSNPN, CDR2 SVGIG (reference sequence). The chain's CDR3 is CAWSVMRGEQYF. The CDR3 DNA sequence: TGTGCCTGGAGTGTTATGCGGGGCGAGCAGTACTTC.

J is TRBJ2-2 and V is TRBV11-1; D may be TRBD2 (5 bases). There are 14 residues in the CDR3. Between the trimmed V and J ends, which lost 0 bases and 7 bases, there was a span of 9 bases. CDR1 and CDR2 (germline): SGHAT, FQDESV (reference sequence). DNA of the CDR3: TGTGCCAGCAGCTTAGCGTCCGGGATCGGGGAGCTGTTTTTT. This sequence encodes CASSLASGIGELFF.

The J gene is TRBJ1-4, the V gene TRBV28, with 10 bases lining up with TRBD1. The CDR3 loop spans 16 amino acids. Per germline, CDR1 MDHEN and CDR2 SYDVKM. V dropped 6 bases and J dropped 8; count of bases not matched to a gene: 12. The CDR3: CASSPKRQGAYEKLFF. The CDR3 DNA follows: TGTGCCAGCAGCCCGAAAAGACAGGGGGCATACGAAAAACTGTTTTTT.

The chain combines TRBV2 with TRBJ2-1; 9 bases are shared with TRBD2. CDR1 is SNHLY and CDR2 is FYNNEI in the germline V gene. J gave up 4 bases and V 7 bases, and 5 bases lay outside the gene matches. The CDR3 extends over 14 amino acids. CDR3 amino acids: CASNSGGQYNEQFF. The DNA for the CDR3 is TGTGCCAGCAACAGCGGGGGGCAGTACAATGAGCAGTTCTTC.